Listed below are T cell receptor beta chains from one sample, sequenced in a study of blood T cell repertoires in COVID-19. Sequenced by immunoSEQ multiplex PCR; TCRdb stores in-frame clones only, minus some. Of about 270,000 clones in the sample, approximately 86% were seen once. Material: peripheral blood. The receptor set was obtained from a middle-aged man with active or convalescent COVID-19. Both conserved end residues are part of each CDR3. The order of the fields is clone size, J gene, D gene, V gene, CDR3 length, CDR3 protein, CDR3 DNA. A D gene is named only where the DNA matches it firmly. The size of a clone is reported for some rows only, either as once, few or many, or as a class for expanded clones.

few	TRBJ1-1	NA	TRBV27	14	CASSFAGTNTEAFF	TGTGCCAGCAGTTTCGCAGGTACGAACACTGAAGCTTTCTTT
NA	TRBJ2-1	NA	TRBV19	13	CASFESSYNEQFF	TGTGCCAGTTTCGAGAGCTCCTACAATGAGCAGTTCTTC
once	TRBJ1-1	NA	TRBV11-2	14	CASSGGGANTEAFF	TGTGCCAGCAGCGGGGGCGGTGCGAACACTGAAGCTTTCTTT
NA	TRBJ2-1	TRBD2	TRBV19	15	CASSIGTSGANEQFF	TGTGCCAGTAGTATAGGGACTAGCGGAGCCAATGAGCAGTTCTTC
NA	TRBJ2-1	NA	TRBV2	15	CASNQGYSSYNEQFF	TGTGCCAGCAACCAGGGGTATAGCTCCTACAATGAGCAGTTCTTC
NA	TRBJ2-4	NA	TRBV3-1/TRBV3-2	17	CASSQDRLVSWNNIQYF	TGTGCCAGCAGCCAAGATCGATTGGTTAGCTGGAATAACATTCAGTACTTC
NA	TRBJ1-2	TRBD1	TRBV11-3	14	CASSVAGTDYGYTF	TGTGCCAGCAGTGTCGCTGGGACAGATTATGGCTACACCTTC
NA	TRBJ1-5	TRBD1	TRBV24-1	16	CATSEGQGARNQPQHF	TGTGCCACCAGTGAGGGACAGGGGGCGCGAAATCAGCCCCAGCATTTT
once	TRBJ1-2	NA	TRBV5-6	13	CASSLAKHYGYTF	TGTGCCAGCAGCTTGGCGAAGCACTATGGCTACACCTTC
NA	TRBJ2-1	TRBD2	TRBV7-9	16	CASSPASGSRYNEQFF	TGTGCCAGCAGTCCAGCTAGCGGGAGTAGGTACAATGAGCAGTTCTTC
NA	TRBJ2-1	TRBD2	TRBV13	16	CASSLNRGGSYNEQFF	TGTGCCAGCAGCTTAAATCGTGGCGGGAGTTACAATGAGCAGTTCTTC
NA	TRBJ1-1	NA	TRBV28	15	CASSLWTEFDTEAFF	TGTGCCAGCAGTTTGTGGACAGAATTTGACACTGAAGCTTTCTTT
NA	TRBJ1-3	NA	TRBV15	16	CATSRDSTRAGNTIYF	TGTGCCACCAGCAGAGATAGTACGAGGGCTGGAAACACCATATATTTT
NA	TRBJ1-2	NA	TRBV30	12	CAWDRRSYGYTF	TGTGCCTGGGACAGACGGTCCTATGGCTACACCTTC
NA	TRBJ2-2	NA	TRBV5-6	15	CASSLLAGGTGELFF	TGTGCCAGCAGCTTGCTGGCAGGAGGCACCGGGGAGCTGTTTTTT
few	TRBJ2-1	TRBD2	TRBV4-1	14	CASGGSTSGGKQFF	TGCGCCAGCGGCGGATCCACAAGCGGGGGAAAGCAGTTCTTC
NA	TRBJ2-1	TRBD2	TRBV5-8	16	CASSKRLAGENDEQFF	TGTGCCAGCAGCAAGAGACTAGCGGGAGAGAACGATGAGCAGTTCTTC
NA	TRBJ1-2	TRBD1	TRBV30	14	CAWSANRDSYGYTF	TGTGCCTGGAGTGCGAATCGGGACAGCTATGGCTACACCTTC
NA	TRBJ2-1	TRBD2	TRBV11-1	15	CASSLGLAGNNEQFF	TGTGCCAGCAGCTTAGGGCTAGCGGGCAACAATGAGCAGTTCTTC
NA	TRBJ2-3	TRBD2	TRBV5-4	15	CASSLEAGSGDTQYF	TGTGCCAGCAGCTTGGAAGCGGGGTCAGGGGATACGCAGTATTTT
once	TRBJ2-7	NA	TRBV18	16	CASSPPLVARTYEQYF	TGTGCCAGCTCACCACCGTTGGTAGCCCGTACCTACGAGCAGTACTTC
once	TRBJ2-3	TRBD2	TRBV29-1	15	CSVVGSGRAQGTQYF	TGCAGCGTTGTGGGGAGCGGGAGGGCCCAGGGTACGCAGTATTTT
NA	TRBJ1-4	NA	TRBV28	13	CASRDPGNEKLFF	TGTGCCAGCAGGGATCCGGGTAATGAAAAACTGTTTTTT
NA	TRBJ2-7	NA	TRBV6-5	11	CASSWGGGEYF	TGTGCCAGCAGTTGGGGAGGAGGGGAGTACTTC
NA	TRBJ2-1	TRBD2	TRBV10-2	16	CASSDTQRGGGHEQFF	TGCGCCAGCAGTGATACCCAGCGGGGGGGTGGGCATGAGCAGTTCTTC
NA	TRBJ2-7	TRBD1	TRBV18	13	CASSPQGAGEQYF	TGTGCCAGCTCACCTCAGGGGGCCGGCGAGCAGTACTTC
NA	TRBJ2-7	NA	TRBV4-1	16	CASSQTPAAVGYEQYF	TGCGCCAGCAGCCAAACCCCCGCCGCGGTGGGCTACGAGCAGTACTTC
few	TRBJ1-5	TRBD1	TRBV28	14	CASSFGQANQPQHF	TGTGCCAGCAGTTTCGGACAGGCGAATCAGCCCCAGCATTTT
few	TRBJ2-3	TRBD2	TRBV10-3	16	CAISESGGIWTDTQYF	TGTGCCATCAGTGAGTCCGGGGGGATTTGGACAGATACGCAGTATTTT
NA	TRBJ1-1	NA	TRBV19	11	CASSRAGEAFF	TGTGCCAGTAGTAGGGCAGGTGAAGCTTTCTTT
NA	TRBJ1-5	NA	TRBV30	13	CAWAGGDNQPQHF	TGTGCCTGGGCCGGAGGGGACAATCAGCCCCAGCATTTT
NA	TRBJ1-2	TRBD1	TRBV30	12	CACVTGARGYTF	TGTGCCTGCGTAACAGGGGCCCGTGGCTACACCTTC
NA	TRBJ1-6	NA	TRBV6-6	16	CASSYPGGARDSPLHF	TGTGCCAGCAGTTACCCCGGCGGAGCCAGAGATTCACCCCTCCACTTT
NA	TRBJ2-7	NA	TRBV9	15	CASSLVGDGSGEQYF	TGTGCCAGCAGCTTGGTCGGAGACGGCTCTGGCGAGCAGTACTTC
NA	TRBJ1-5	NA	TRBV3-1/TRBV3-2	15	CASSQDPSSNQPQHF	TGTGCCAGCAGCCAAGATCCCAGTAGCAATCAGCCCCAGCATTTT
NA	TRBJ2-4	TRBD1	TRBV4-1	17	CASSQAGTALAKNIQYF	TGCGCCAGCAGCCAAGCTGGGACAGCCCTAGCCAAAAACATTCAGTACTTC
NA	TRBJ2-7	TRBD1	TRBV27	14	CASSRDRRSYEQYF	TGTGCCAGCAGCCGGGACAGGAGGTCCTACGAGCAGTACTTC
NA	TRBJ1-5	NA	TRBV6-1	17	CASSENPGGESNQPQHF	TGTGCCAGCAGTGAAAACCCAGGCGGGGAGTCCAATCAGCCCCAGCATTTT
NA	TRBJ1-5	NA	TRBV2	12	CASAAGNQPQHF	TGTGCCAGCGCAGCGGGCAATCAGCCCCAGCATTTT
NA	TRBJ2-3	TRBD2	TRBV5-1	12	CASKQGEGTQYF	TGCGCCAGCAAACAAGGGGAGGGTACGCAGTATTTT
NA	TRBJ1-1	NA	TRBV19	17	CASSPAGVWSLHTEAFF	TGTGCCAGTAGTCCGGCGGGGGTTTGGAGTTTGCATACTGAAGCTTTCTTT
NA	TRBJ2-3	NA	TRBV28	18	CASSFSPSGRGSTDTQYF	TGTGCCAGCAGTTTTTCCCCCTCTGGGAGAGGGAGCACAGATACGCAGTATTTT
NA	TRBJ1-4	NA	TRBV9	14	CASSVDPGGGKLFF	TGTGCCAGCAGCGTAGACCCGGGAGGGGGAAAACTGTTTTTT
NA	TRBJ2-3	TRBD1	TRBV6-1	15	CASSEETGGLDTQYF	TGTGCCAGCAGTGAAGAGACAGGGGGCTTAGATACGCAGTATTTT
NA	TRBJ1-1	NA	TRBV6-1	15	CASSDNIGSATEAFF	TGTGCCAGCAGTGATAATATCGGGTCGGCCACTGAAGCTTTCTTT